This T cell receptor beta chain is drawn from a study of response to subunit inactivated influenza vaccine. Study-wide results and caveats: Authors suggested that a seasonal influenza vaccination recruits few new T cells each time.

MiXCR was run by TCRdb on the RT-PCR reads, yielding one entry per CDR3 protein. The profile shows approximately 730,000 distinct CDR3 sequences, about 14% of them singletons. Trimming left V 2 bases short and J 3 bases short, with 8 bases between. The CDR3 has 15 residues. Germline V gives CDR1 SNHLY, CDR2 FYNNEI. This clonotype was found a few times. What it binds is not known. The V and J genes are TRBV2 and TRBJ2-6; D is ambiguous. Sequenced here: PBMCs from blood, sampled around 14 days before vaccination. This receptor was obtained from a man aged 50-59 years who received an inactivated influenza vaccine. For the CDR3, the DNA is TGTGCCAGCAGTGAAATGGGGTTTGGGGCCAACGTCCTGACTTTC. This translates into CASSEMGFGANVLTF.